These T cell receptor beta chains were read from a single sample in a study of identical twins. One entry per CDR3 protein results from TCRdb running MiXCR on the 5' RACE reads. The top ten clones hold more than 0.4% of a sample with about 550,000 distinct CDR3 sequences, about a fifth of them seen once. In addition, the sample was reused for a study of yellow fever vaccine responses in identical twins.

The sequenced material came from CD4+ T cells sorted from blood. The receptors stem from a woman aged 18-30 years in good health. Both conserved end residues are part of each CDR3. The D gene is left open where the match is weak. Some rows have no size entry. The others give once, few or many, or a class for an expanded clone.

>-|TRBJ1-2|TRBV12-3/TRBV12-4|-
TGTGCCAGCGGGCGAAGGAACCTTTATGGCTACACCTTC
CASGRRNLYGYTF
>-|TRBJ1-1|TRBV12-3/TRBV12-4|few
TGTGCCAGCACCCCAGGGAAGGGGGACACTGAAGCTTTCTTT
CASTPGKGDTEAFF
>TRBD1|TRBJ2-3|TRBV2|once
TGTGCCAGCAACAAACAGGGGGTTGGTACAGATACGCAGTATTTT
CASNKQGVGTDTQYF
>TRBD1|TRBJ1-2|TRBV3-1|few
TGTGCCAGCAGCCAAATCGACAGGGACTATGGCTACACCTTC
CASSQIDRDYGYTF
>TRBD2|TRBJ2-7|TRBV4-2|few
TGTGCCAGCAGCCGCCTCCTAGCGGGGGGTTACGGCGAGCAGTACTTC
CASSRLLAGGYGEQYF
>-|TRBJ1-3|TRBV9|few
TGTGCCAGCAGCGGAGTTAACTCCGGGGTTTCGGGAAACACCATATATTTT
CASSGVNSGVSGNTIYF
>-|TRBJ2-1|TRBV11-3|-
TGTGCCAGCAGCTCCGCCCCTGGCAACTACAATGAGCAGTTCTTC
CASSSAPGNYNEQFF
>-|TRBJ1-5|TRBV7-2|few
TGTGCCAGCAGCTATAAGGGTAGTAGCAATCAGCCCCAGCATTTT
CASSYKGSSNQPQHF
>TRBD1|TRBJ2-5|TRBV7-3|-
TGTGCCAGCAGCCCAACAGACAGGGGGCGAGGAGGAATACAGACCCAGTACTTC
CASSPTDRGRGGIQTQYF
>TRBD2|TRBJ2-2|TRBV12-3/TRBV12-4|-
TGTGCCAGCAGTTTAGCGGCGGGAGGGGACACCGGGGAGCTGTTTTTT
CASSLAAGGDTGELFF
>-|TRBJ2-6|TRBV28|-
TGTGCCAGCAGTTCTCCGTCGGCTGGGGCCAACGTCCTGACTTTC
CASSSPSAGANVLTF